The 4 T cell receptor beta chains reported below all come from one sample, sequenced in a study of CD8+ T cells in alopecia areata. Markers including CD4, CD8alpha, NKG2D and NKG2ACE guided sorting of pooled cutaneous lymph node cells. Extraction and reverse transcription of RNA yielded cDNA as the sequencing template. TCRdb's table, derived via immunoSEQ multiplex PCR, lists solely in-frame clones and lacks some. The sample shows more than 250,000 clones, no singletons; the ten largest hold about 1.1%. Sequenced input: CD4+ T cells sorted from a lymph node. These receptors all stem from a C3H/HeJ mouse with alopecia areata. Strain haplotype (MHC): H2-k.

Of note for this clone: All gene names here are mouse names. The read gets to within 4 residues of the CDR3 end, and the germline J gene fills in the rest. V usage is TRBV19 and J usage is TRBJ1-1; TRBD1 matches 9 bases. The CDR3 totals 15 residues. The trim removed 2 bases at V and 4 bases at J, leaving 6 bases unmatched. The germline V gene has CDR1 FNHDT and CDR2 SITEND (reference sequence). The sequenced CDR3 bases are TGTGCCAGCAGTATCCCCGGACAGGGGACCACA. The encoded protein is CASSIPGQGTT. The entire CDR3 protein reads CASSIPGQGTTEVFF.

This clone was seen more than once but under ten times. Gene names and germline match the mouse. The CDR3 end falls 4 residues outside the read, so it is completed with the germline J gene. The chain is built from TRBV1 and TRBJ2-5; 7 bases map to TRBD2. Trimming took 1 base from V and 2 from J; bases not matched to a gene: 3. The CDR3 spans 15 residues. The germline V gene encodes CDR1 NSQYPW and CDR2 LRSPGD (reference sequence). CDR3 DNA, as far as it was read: TGCACCTGCAGTGCAGTTTCTGGGGGCCAAGAC. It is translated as CTCSAVSGGQD. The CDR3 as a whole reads CTCSAVSGGQDTQYF.

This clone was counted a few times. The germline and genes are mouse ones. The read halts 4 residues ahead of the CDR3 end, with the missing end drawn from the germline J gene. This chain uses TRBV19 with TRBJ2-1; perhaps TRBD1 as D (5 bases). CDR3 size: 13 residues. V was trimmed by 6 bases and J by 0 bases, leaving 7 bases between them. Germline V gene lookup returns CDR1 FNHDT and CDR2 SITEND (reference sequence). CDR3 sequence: CASIRDNYAEQFF. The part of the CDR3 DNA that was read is TGTGCCAGCATCAGGGATAACTATGCT.

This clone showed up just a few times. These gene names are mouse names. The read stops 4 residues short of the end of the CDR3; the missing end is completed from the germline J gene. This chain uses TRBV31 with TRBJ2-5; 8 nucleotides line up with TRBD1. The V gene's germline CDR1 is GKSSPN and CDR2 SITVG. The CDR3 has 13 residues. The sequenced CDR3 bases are TGTGCCTGGAGTCTCAGGGGGCTAGAC. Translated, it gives CAWSLRGLD. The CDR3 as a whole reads CAWSLRGLDTQYF. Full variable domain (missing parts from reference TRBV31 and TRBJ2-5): AQTIHQWPVAEIKAVGSPLSLGCTIKGKSSPNLYWYWQATGGTLQQLFYSITVGQVESVVQLNLSASRPKDDQFILSTEKLLLSHSGFYLCAWSLRGLDTQYFGPGTRLLVL.